These T cell receptor beta chains were read from a single sample in a study of blood T cell repertoires in COVID-19. The repertoire was sequenced with immunoSEQ multiplex PCR; TCRdb's copy has only in-frame clones and lacks some. The profile shows approximately 300,000 clones, roughly 90% of them singletons. The sample taken for sequencing was peripheral blood. These receptors were taken from a woman in her fifties or sixties with active or convalescent COVID-19. CDR3s include the opening cysteine and the closing phenylalanine or tryptophan. The D gene is left open where the match is weak. The size entry is marked missing in some rows and otherwise reads once, few, many or a size class.

TRBV6-2/TRBV6-3	-	TRBJ1-1	-	CASSKSHSNTEAFF	TGTGCCAGCAGCAAGTCCCACAGCAACACTGAAGCTTTCTTT
TRBV7-2	TRBD2	TRBJ2-1	-	CASSLVGTSVYNEQFF	TGTGCCAGCAGCTTAGTTGGGACTAGCGTCTACAATGAGCAGTTCTTC
TRBV27	-	TRBJ2-2	-	CASRKAAGIFIVDTGELFF	TGTGCCAGCAGGAAGGCGGCAGGGATCTTTATCGTCGACACCGGGGAGCTGTTTTTT
TRBV28	TRBD1	TRBJ2-1	once	CASSITGTGMNEQFF	TGTGCCAGCAGTATAACCGGGACAGGGATGAATGAGCAGTTCTTC
TRBV6-1	TRBD1	TRBJ1-2	-	CASSAEVGQAKIYGYTF	TGTGCCAGCAGTGCCGAGGTAGGACAGGCGAAAATCTATGGCTACACCTTC
TRBV5-1	-	TRBJ2-7	-	CASSLAGSSGHSKQYF	TGCGCCAGCAGCTTGGCCGGTTCTTCGGGACACTCTAAGCAGTACTTC
TRBV11-1	TRBD1	TRBJ1-1	-	CASSLDRGWNTEAFF	TGTGCCAGCAGCTTAGACAGGGGGTGGAACACTGAAGCTTTCTTT
TRBV4-2	-	TRBJ1-5	-	CASSQDREYSNQPQHF	TGTGCCAGCAGCCAAGACAGGGAATATAGCAATCAGCCCCAGCATTTT
TRBV27	-	TRBJ1-1	-	CASSLRGGSTEAFF	TGTGCCAGCAGTTTAAGGGGGGGCTCCACTGAAGCTTTCTTT
TRBV4-1	-	TRBJ1-2	-	CASSQWVDTPGYGYTF	TGCGCCAGCAGCCAGTGGGTGGACACTCCAGGCTATGGCTACACCTTC
TRBV24-1	TRBD1	TRBJ2-7	-	CATSTGGGEQYF	TGTGCCACCAGCACAGGGGGCGGCGAGCAGTACTTC
TRBV19	TRBD1	TRBJ2-3	-	CASSIGTGQSTDTQYF	TGTGCCAGTAGTATCGGGACAGGGCAGAGCACAGATACGCAGTATTTT
TRBV6-2/TRBV6-3	-	TRBJ2-2	-	CASSSVGWTGELFF	TGTGCCAGCAGTTCGGTCGGTTGGACCGGGGAGCTGTTTTTT
TRBV10-3	-	TRBJ1-1	few	CAISGQNTEAFF	TGTGCCATCAGTGGGCAGAACACTGAAGCTTTCTTT
TRBV6-5	-	TRBJ2-2	-	CASRTGTANTGELFF	TGTGCCAGCAGAACGGGGACTGCGAACACCGGGGAGCTGTTTTTT
TRBV5-1	TRBD2	TRBJ2-1	-	CASSWPAGVSYNEQFF	TGCGCCAGCAGCTGGCCAGCGGGAGTCTCCTACAATGAGCAGTTCTTC
TRBV7-3	TRBD1	TRBJ1-2	-	CASSFGTGDGYTF	TGTGCCAGCAGCTTCGGGACAGGGGACGGCTACACCTTC
TRBV7-2	TRBD1	TRBJ2-5	few	CASSAHRGETQYF	TGTGCCAGCAGCGCCCACAGGGGAGAGACCCAGTACTTC
TRBV5-1	TRBD2	TRBJ2-5	-	CASSLGDLADPALETQYF	TGCGCCAGCAGCTTGGGGGACCTAGCGGACCCCGCCCTGGAGACCCAGTACTTC
TRBV7-3	-	TRBJ1-1	-	CASRQGRNTEAFF	TGTGCCAGCAGACAGGGCAGGAACACTGAAGCTTTCTTT
TRBV6-5	-	TRBJ1-1	-	CASSRGGGTEAFF	TGTGCCAGTTCTAGGGGAGGGGGCACTGAAGCTTTCTTT
TRBV15	TRBD2	TRBJ2-1	-	CATSRDRTSGYNEQFF	TGTGCCACCAGCAGAGATCGGACTAGCGGGTACAATGAGCAGTTCTTC
TRBV18	TRBD1	TRBJ1-1	-	CASSPGQGVLGEAFF	TGTGCCAGCTCACCCGGACAGGGGGTGTTGGGTGAAGCTTTCTTT
TRBV28	-	TRBJ2-7	-	CASGHPNTYEQYF	TGTGCCAGTGGACACCCTAACACCTACGAGCAGTACTTC
TRBV19	-	TRBJ2-1	-	CASSIWAEATPEKFF	TGTGCCAGTAGTATATGGGCAGAAGCAACCCCAGAAAAGTTCTTC
TRBV2	TRBD2	TRBJ2-1	-	CASSRLSGGNEQFF	TGTGCCAGCAGTCGGCTCTCGGGGGGAAATGAGCAGTTCTTC
TRBV6-5	TRBD1	TRBJ2-1	-	CASTQGAVYNEQFF	TGTGCCAGTACCCAGGGGGCCGTCTACAATGAGCAGTTCTTC
TRBV4-1	-	TRBJ1-6	once	CASSQAGGFAANSPLHF	TGCGCCAGCAGCCAAGCAGGAGGTTTTGCCGCGAATTCACCCCTCCACTTT
TRBV19	TRBD2	TRBJ2-7	-	CASSISLTGLAGSLGEQYF	TGTGCCAGTAGTATATCCTTAACCGGACTAGCGGGATCGCTCGGCGAGCAGTACTTC
TRBV10-3	-	TRBJ2-3	-	CAIRPPQGASTDTQYF	TGTGCCATCAGACCCCCCCAAGGGGCCAGCACAGATACGCAGTATTTT
TRBV5-1	-	TRBJ2-2	-	CASSSTRGGTGELFF	TGCGCCAGCAGCTCTACCCGAGGTGGAACCGGGGAGCTGTTTTTT
TRBV15	TRBD1	TRBJ1-5	-	CATSRAGQATSNQPQHF	TGTGCCACCAGCAGGGCTGGACAGGCGACGAGCAATCAGCCCCAGCATTTT
TRBV19	-	TRBJ1-1	-	CASTLDWAYTEAFF	TGTGCCAGTACCCTGGACTGGGCGTACACTGAAGCTTTCTTT
TRBV5-1	TRBD1	TRBJ1-1	-	CASRGQGNTEAFF	TGCGCCAGCAGGGGACAGGGGAACACTGAAGCTTTCTTT
TRBV4-2	-	TRBJ2-7	-	CASTTEEAGVPYEQYF	TGTGCCAGCACCACGGAGGAGGCAGGGGTGCCCTACGAGCAGTACTTC
TRBV5-1	TRBD2	TRBJ2-1	once	CASSYGTSRNNEQFF	TGCGCCAGCAGCTATGGGACTAGCAGAAACAATGAGCAGTTCTTC
TRBV7-8	TRBD2	TRBJ2-1	-	CASSRAGALYNEQFF	TGTGCCAGCAGCCGAGCGGGGGCCCTCTACAATGAGCAGTTCTTC
TRBV27	-	TRBJ2-7	-	CASSRHDGSYEQYF	TGTGCCAGCAGTCGACACGACGGCTCCTACGAGCAGTACTTC
TRBV28	-	TRBJ1-1	-	CASRVGQVGTTEAFF	TGTGCCAGCCGCGTGGGACAAGTGGGAACAACTGAAGCTTTCTTT
TRBV6-1	TRBD1	TRBJ1-5	-	CASSDDRGTNQPQHF	TGTGCCAGCAGTGATGACAGGGGGACTAATCAGCCCCAGCATTTT
TRBV6-5	-	TRBJ1-1	-	CASSTPGGGPIAFF	TGTGCCAGCAGCACCCCCGGGGGGGGACCAATAGCTTTCTTT
TRBV27	TRBD1	TRBJ2-1	-	CASSQWDRHNEQFF	TGTGCCAGCAGTCAATGGGACAGGCACAATGAGCAGTTCTTC
TRBV4-1	TRBD1	TRBJ1-2	-	CASSLLGTGDGYTF	TGCGCCAGCAGCCTCCTAGGGACAGGGGATGGCTACACCTTC
TRBV6-5	-	TRBJ1-5	-	CASSYSDSYSNQPQHF	TGTGCCAGCAGTTACTCGGACAGTTATAGCAATCAGCCCCAGCATTTT
TRBV25-1	-	TRBJ2-7	-	CASSKQGYEQYF	TGTGCCAGCAGTAAACAGGGTTACGAGCAGTACTTC
TRBV13	TRBD1	TRBJ1-1	-	CASSGQGPAFTEAFF	TGTGCCAGCAGCGGACAGGGCCCTGCGTTCACTGAAGCTTTCTTT
TRBV7-2	-	TRBJ2-5	once	CASSLMGELQETQYF	TGTGCCAGCAGCTTGATGGGAGAGTTACAAGAGACCCAGTACTTC
TRBV3-1/TRBV3-2	-	TRBJ1-1	-	CASTSSAGTKNTEAFF	TGTGCCAGCACTTCTTCCGCCGGGACTAAGAACACTGAAGCTTTCTTT
TRBV19	TRBD1	TRBJ1-4	-	CASSPHHRDSLFEKLFF	TGTGCCAGTAGTCCGCACCACCGGGACAGCTTGTTTGAAAAACTGTTTTTT
TRBV28	-	TRBJ2-7	few	CASSRGYEQYF	TGTGCCAGCAGTCGGGGTTACGAGCAGTACTTC
TRBV2	TRBD1	TRBJ2-1	-	CASTPDRGIHSEQFF	TGTGCCAGCACTCCGGACAGGGGCATCCACAGTGAGCAGTTCTTC
TRBV5-5	-	TRBJ2-3	-	CASGSTATDTQYF	TGTGCCAGCGGGTCGACAGCCACAGATACGCAGTATTTT
TRBV15	TRBD1	TRBJ2-4	-	CATSSGRQGFGSKNIQYF	TGTGCCACCAGCAGTGGCAGACAGGGTTTCGGGTCCAAAAACATTCAGTACTTC
TRBV19	-	TRBJ2-7	once	CASSPSLHYEQYF	TGTGCCAGTAGTCCTAGCTTACACTACGAGCAGTACTTC